Listed here are 23 T cell receptor beta chains from one sample, sequenced in a study of blood T cell repertoires in COVID-19. Produced via immunoSEQ multiplex PCR; TCRdb's table is partial and in-frame only. This sample carries hundreds of thousands of clones, just over 85% of them seen once, and the ten largest clones take roughly 1.4%. The sequenced sample consisted of peripheral blood. Receptors were obtained from a woman aged 25 to 39 with active or convalescent COVID-19.

This chain uses TRBV24-1 with TRBJ1-1; TRBD1 matches 9 bases. With 4 bases clipped from V and 6 bases from J, the junction kept 11 bases outside the gene matches. The CDR3 is 16 amino acids. Germline V gene data show CDR1 as KGHDR and CDR2 as SFDVKD. This CDR3 reads CATSDRVQGAVAEAFF. CDR3 sequence (DNA): TGTGCCACCAGTGACCGAGTACAGGGGGCTGTGGCTGAAGCTTTCTTT.

V and J are TRBV30 and TRBJ1-1; TRBD1 aligns across 8 bases. CDR1 and CDR2 from the germline V gene are GTSNPN and SVGIG (reference sequence). This CDR3 spans 13 amino acids. Germline trimming cut 3 bases from V and 4 bases from J; bases unmatched to any gene: 4. The CDR3 region has the DNA TGTGCCTGGAGCAGGACAGGGTTCACTGAAGCTTTCTTT. It yields the protein CAWSRTGFTEAFF.

V gene TRBV5-1 combines with J gene TRBJ1-2; maybe TRBD1 (6 bases). The CDR3 runs 14 residues. Germline-derived CDR1 and CDR2 are SGHRS and YFSETQ. Between the trimmed V and J ends, which lost 0 bases and 7 bases, there was a span of 13 bases. CDR3 loop: CASSLEQRGGGYTF. In nucleotides, the CDR3 is TGCGCCAGCAGCTTGGAACAGCGAGGGGGTGGCTACACCTTC. Filled out from reference TRBV5-1 and TRBJ1-2, the complete variable domain reads KAGVTQTPRYLIKTRGQQVTLSCSPISGHRSVSWYQQTPGQGLQFLFEYFSETQRNKGNFPGRFSGRQFSNSRSEMNVSTLELGDSALYLCASSLEQRGGGYTFGSGTRLTVV.

The chain carries TRBV6-2 or TRBV6-3 and TRBJ2-7, with 10 bases aligning to TRBD2. Per the germline V gene, CDR1 is MNHEY and CDR2 is SVGEGT. The ends lost 2 bases at V and 6 bases at J; junction bases unmatched: 7. This CDR3 region has 15 residues. CDR3 region: CASSYMASGSGEQYF. CDR3 in DNA: TGTGCCAGCAGTTACATGGCTAGCGGGAGTGGCGAGCAGTACTTC.

The genes are TRBV5-5 and TRBJ1-2; 10 bases fit TRBD1. V lost 4 bases, J lost 0 bases, and 9 bases stayed unmatched. Germline assignment: CDR1 SGHKS and CDR2 YYEKEE (reference sequence). CDR3 length: 17 amino acids. DNA for the CDR3: TGTGCCAGCAGCATTTCCGGACAGGGGGGGACTAACTATGGCTACACCTTC. Translation gives CASSISGQGGTNYGYTF.

This clone was counted once. The J gene is TRBJ2-2, the V gene TRBV4-1; 10 bases fit TRBD2. V shed 2 bases and J 0 bases; nucleotides not matched to a gene: 6. Germline V gives CDR1 MGHRA, CDR2 YSYEKL. This CDR3 region has 18 residues. The CDR3 loop is CASSQRHSGRTNTGELFF. CDR3 DNA: TGCGCCAGCAGCCAAAGACATAGCGGGAGGACGAACACCGGGGAGCTGTTTTTT.

The rearrangement joins TRBV5-1 to TRBJ1-1; D gene ambiguous. Germline CDR1 reads SGHRS; CDR2 reads YFSETQ. The CDR3 covers 15 residues. V was shortened by 2 bases and J by 12 bases, with 23 bases between the two germline ends. The CDR3 sequence: CASSLGPTGGGSTFF. DNA of the CDR3: TGCGCCAGCAGCTTAGGCCCCACGGGCGGAGGATCAACTTTCTTT.

This chain links TRBV20-1 with TRBJ2-1; D gene unclear. Per germline, CDR1 DFQATT and CDR2 SNEGSKA (reference sequence). The length of the CDR3 is 10 residues. Trimming pared 6 bases from V and 8 bases from J, leaving 8 bases between. This chain's CDR3 is CSASNYEQFF. DNA for the CDR3: TGCAGTGCATCGAACTATGAGCAGTTCTTC.

The chain is built from TRBV5-1 and TRBJ2-7; 11 bases agree with TRBD2. The CDR3 totals 13 residues. J lost 6 bases, V lost 5 bases, and 4 bases had no gene match. Germline loops: CDR1 SGHRS, CDR2 YFSETQ. CDR3 in amino acids: CASRYGTSGEQYF. In DNA, the CDR3 is TGCGCCAGCAGGTACGGGACTAGCGGCGAGCAGTACTTC.

This chain uses TRBV5-1 with TRBJ2-1, with 14 bases lining up with TRBD2. Germline-derived CDR1 and CDR2 are SGHRS and YFSETQ. The CDR3 sequence is 17 residues long. The V gene end was trimmed by 4 bases and the J gene end by 2 bases; junction bases not matched to a gene: 5. The CDR3 nucleotides read TGCGCCAGCAGCCTTGGGACTAGCGGGAGTGCCTACAATGAGCAGTTCTTC. Protein product: CASSLGTSGSAYNEQFF. Filled out from reference TRBV5-1 and TRBJ2-1, the complete variable domain reads KAGVTQTPRYLIKTRGQQVTLSCSPISGHRSVSWYQQTPGQGLQFLFEYFSETQRNKGNFPGRFSGRQFSNSRSEMNVSTLELGDSALYLCASSLGTSGSAYNEQFFGPGTRLTVL.

This clone was found once. This chain joins TRBV6-4 and TRBJ1-2; 8 bases match TRBD1. The ends lost 3 bases at V and 5 bases at J; junction bases unmatched: 2. Germline assignment: CDR1 MRHNA and CDR2 SNTAGT. This CDR3 contains 13 residues. For the CDR3, the DNA is TGTGCCAGCAGTGAAACAGGGGGGTATGGCTACACCTTC. Protein: CASSETGGYGYTF.

The chain has TRBV4-1 and TRBJ1-1; 8 positions agree with TRBD1. The ends lost 2 bases at V and 1 base at J; junction bases unmatched: 9. This CDR3 is 17 amino acids long. From germline, CDR1 is MGHRA and CDR2 YSYEKL. The CDR3 reads CASSQRPLDRANTEAFF. In DNA, the CDR3 is TGCGCCAGCAGCCAACGACCTTTGGACAGGGCGAACACTGAAGCTTTCTTT.

The chain uses TRBV29-1 and TRBJ2-7; tentatively, D is TRBD1 (6 bases). The CDR3 is 11 amino acids. Germline V gene data show CDR1 as SQVTM and CDR2 as ANQGSEA. Trimming cost V 2 bases and J 4 bases, with 6 bases left between them. The CDR3 reads CSVEQGYEQYF. DNA for the CDR3: TGCAGCGTTGAACAGGGGTACGAGCAGTACTTC.

There are a few counts of this clone. The chain joins TRBV4-2 to TRBJ2-1; TRBD2 matches at 11 bases. From germline, CDR1 is LGHNA and CDR2 YNFKEQ. This CDR3 is built from 14 residues. The trim removed 6 bases at V and 8 bases at J, leaving 6 bases unmatched. The CDR3 bases are TGTGCCAGCAGACTAGCGGGAGTTACCGATGAGCAGTTCTTC. This translates into CASRLAGVTDEQFF.

The V gene is TRBV10-3, the J gene TRBJ1-3; TRBD1 matches at 10 bases. This CDR3 comprises 15 residues. J was trimmed by 8 bases and V by 2 bases; bases with no gene match: 6. Germline CDR1 ENHRY, CDR2 SYGVKD. The CDR3 DNA sequence: TGTGCCATCAGTGAGATCGGACAGGGGGGAGACACCATATATTTT. This sequence encodes CAISEIGQGGDTIYF.

J is TRBJ1-1 and V is TRBV7-2; D not certain. The CDR3 sequence is 13 residues long. Trimming stripped 6 bases from V and 7 bases from J, with 15 bases between. CDR1 and CDR2 (germline): SGHTA, FQGNSA. The CDR3 DNA reads as TGTGCCAGCAGTCGCGATTTGGGCGTTGAAGCTTTCTTT. This sequence encodes CASSRDLGVEAFF.

This sequence joins TRBV19 and TRBJ1-5, with 8 bases aligning to TRBD1. This CDR3 is 15 amino acids long. Trimming took 7 bases from V and 7 from J; bases not matched to a gene: 12. From germline, CDR1 is LNHDA and CDR2 SQIVND (reference sequence). The CDR3 loop is CASKPTDREEQPQHF. In nucleotides, the CDR3 is TGTGCCAGTAAACCAACGGACAGGGAAGAACAGCCCCAGCATTTT. The full variable domain, with the rest looked up from reference TRBV19 and TRBJ1-5, is DGGITQSPKYLFRKEGQNVTLSCEQNLNHDAMYWYRQDPGQGLRLIYYSQIVNDFQKGDIAEGYSVSREKKESFPLTVTSAQKNPTAFYLCASKPTDREEQPQHFGDGTRLSIL.

A few counts support this clone. The J gene is TRBJ2-2, the V gene TRBV30; 9 nucleotides align to TRBD1. Unmatched junction bases numbered 3, after V lost 1 base and J lost 3 bases. CDR1 is GTSNPN, CDR2 SVGIG, per germline (reference sequence). The CDR3 loop spans 15 amino acids. In DNA, the CDR3 is TGTGCCTGGAGTGGCCGGGACAGGGACACCGGGGAGCTGTTTTTT. This sequence encodes CAWSGRDRDTGELFF.

This rearrangement joins TRBV18 to TRBJ2-7; 7 bases match TRBD2. The CDR3 has 14 residues. With 3 bases clipped from V and 3 bases from J, the junction kept 5 bases outside the gene matches. Germline V gene data show CDR1 as KGHSH and CDR2 as LQKENI. CDR3 DNA sequence: TGTGCCAGCTCACCGGCCGGGAGGAGCTACGAGCAGTACTTC. Translating gives CASSPAGRSYEQYF.

The genes are TRBV6-5 and TRBJ1-2, with 8 bases lining up with TRBD1. Unmatched junction bases numbered 8, after V lost 6 bases and J lost 8 bases. From germline, CDR1 is MNHEY and CDR2 SVGAGI. This CDR3 contains 13 residues. For the CDR3, the DNA is TGTGCCAGCAGACTGGACAGGGAGGGCGGCTACACCTTC. Its translation: CASRLDREGGYTF.

This clone was detected a few times. This sequence joins TRBV5-6 and TRBJ1-4; D remains ambiguous. The V gene's germline CDR1 is SGHDT and CDR2 YYEEEE. CDR3 length: 12 amino acids. V shed 3 bases and J shed 5 bases, with 5 bases lying between them. CDR3 sequence reads: CASSSLNEKLFF. CDR3 nucleotide sequence: TGTGCCAGCAGCTCCCTGAATGAAAAACTGTTTTTT.

The chain recombines TRBV7-2 with TRBJ1-2; 8 bases agree with TRBD1. The CDR3 is 18 residues long. Looked up from germline, CDR1 is SGHTA and CDR2 is FQGNSA. The V and J ends lost 0 bases and 0 bases, in that order; junction bases with no gene match: 9. CDR3 loop: CASSLASGTGLSNYGYTF. The CDR3 DNA is TGTGCCAGCAGCTTAGCCTCCGGGACAGGATTGTCTAACTATGGCTACACCTTC.

This CDR3 is CASSYRREGGNEQFF. CDR3 bases: TGTGCCAGCAGTTACAGAAGGGAAGGGGGAAATGAGCAGTTCTTC. The J gene is TRBJ2-1, the V gene TRBV6-2 or TRBV6-3; possible D gene TRBD1, 6 bases. This CDR3 has 15 residues. Germline assignment: CDR1 MNHEY and CDR2 SVGEGT. Trimming took off 2 bases at V and 7 bases at J, with 15 bases between the two ends.